The rows below give T cell receptor beta chains drawn from one sample of a study of T cells expressing NK-cell markers. TCRdb re-called the 5' RACE reads and shows each CDR3 protein once, DNA omitted. This sample's table reports a few hundred thousand distinct CDR3 sequences. The source material was blood T cells: a sorted CD56 or NKG2C T cell subset, CD4+ or CD8+ T cells, or bulk PBMC T cells (not recorded which). The receptor source for this set is a man between 18 and 69 years old in good health. Each CDR3 is given with its conserved first and last residue.

V: TRBV14; J: TRBJ2-3; CDR3: CASRNAGGGDTQYF
V: TRBV9; J: TRBJ2-5; CDR3: CASSGSGFETQYF
V: TRBV2; J: TRBJ2-2; CDR3: CASTTHAGVGTGELFF
V: TRBV3-1; J: TRBJ2-3; CDR3: CASSPIKGFIDTQYF
V: TRBV21-1; J: TRBJ2-3; CDR3: CASSKAEGYTQYF
V: TRBV11-2; J: TRBJ2-7; CDR3: CASSLGGQGRYEQYF
V: TRBV29-1; J: TRBJ2-2; CDR3: CSVQDPGTYNTGELFF
V: TRBV6-2/TRBV6-3; J: TRBJ2-2; CDR3: CASGLAGATGELFF
V: TRBV5-1; J: TRBJ2-7; CDR3: CASSPSSGKGSYEQYF
V: TRBV18; J: TRBJ1-4; CDR3: CASSLQGASEKLFF
V: TRBV9; J: TRBJ1-2; CDR3: CASSVDWISTGYTF
V: TRBV28; J: TRBJ1-3; CDR3: CASSLFQGKGTIYF
V: TRBV10-3; J: TRBJ1-4; CDR3: CAISERWTGEKLFF
V: TRBV7-2; J: TRBJ2-2; CDR3: CASSLTSGGTGELFF
V: TRBV11-2; J: TRBJ2-1; CDR3: CASSARLAGGQNEQFF
V: TRBV9; J: TRBJ2-3; CDR3: CASSFGLATDTQYF
V: TRBV2; J: TRBJ2-5; CDR3: CASRPYPQETQYF
V: TRBV3-1; J: TRBJ2-5; CDR3: CASNRGLHQETQYF
V: TRBV15; J: TRBJ2-4; CDR3: CATSRLGEGGGFHIQYF
V: TRBV16; J: TRBJ2-7; CDR3: CASSQLDMGHEQYF
V: TRBV12-3/TRBV12-4; J: TRBJ2-7; CDR3: CASRRTVKGNSYEQYF
V: TRBV11-2; J: TRBJ2-7; CDR3: CASSLAPLSLYF
V: TRBV19; J: TRBJ1-4; CDR3: CASGTGEIGGEKLFF
V: TRBV20-1; J: TRBJ2-7; CDR3: CSAPGQGAISYEQYF
V: TRBV24-1; J: TRBJ2-7; CDR3: CATSEGLVYEQYF
V: TRBV7-2; J: TRBJ2-5; CDR3: CASSLRSAWEGETQYF
V: TRBV7-7; J: TRBJ2-5; CDR3: CASSSNRDSIQETQYF
V: TRBV7-9; J: TRBJ2-1; CDR3: CASSLGSGYYEQFF
V: TRBV25-1; J: TRBJ1-4; CDR3: CASSNGRDRSATNEKLFF
V: TRBV5-5; J: TRBJ2-7; CDR3: CASRALTSGFYEQYF
V: TRBV12-3/TRBV12-4; J: TRBJ2-7; CDR3: CASSSGTLDGGQYF
V: TRBV11-2; J: TRBJ2-3; CDR3: CASSLGLLAGSSSPDTQYF
V: TRBV5-1; J: TRBJ2-7; CDR3: CASSRTGTYEQYF
V: TRBV6-6; J: TRBJ2-7; CDR3: CASSYSGQLEQYF
V: TRBV29-1; J: TRBJ2-7; CDR3: CSVEPTTGGGGMQYF
V: TRBV5-8; J: TRBJ1-1; CDR3: CASSLGLGQTGEAFF
V: TRBV4-2; J: TRBJ1-2; CDR3: CASSQDTAGNGYTF
V: TRBV4-1; J: TRBJ2-1; CDR3: CASSQYSGIAYNEQFF
V: TRBV20-1; J: TRBJ2-7; CDR3: CSARDPLKTGGDSYEQYF
V: TRBV7-9; J: TRBJ1-2; CDR3: CASSLAGRNYGYTF
V: TRBV5-1; J: TRBJ2-1; CDR3: CASSTNRGPYNEQFF
V: TRBV12-3/TRBV12-4; J: TRBJ1-4; CDR3: CASNDRVFEEKLFF
V: TRBV6-6; J: TRBJ1-2; CDR3: CASSLMDNYGYTF
V: TRBV7-2; J: TRBJ1-5; CDR3: CASSLPAQPQHF
V: TRBV5-1; J: TRBJ2-1; CDR3: CASSPDRPEAVSYNEQFF
V: TRBV28; J: TRBJ1-6; CDR3: CASNPWEGLGSYNSPLHF
V: TRBV10-3; J: TRBJ2-5; CDR3: CAIRDSTSGETQYF
V: TRBV11-2; J: TRBJ1-2; CDR3: CASSLLRGRRGIGYTF
V: TRBV20-1; J: TRBJ2-1; CDR3: CSAVKAGGNQINEQFF
V: TRBV5-6; J: TRBJ2-2; CDR3: CASSLGARGRTGELFF
V: TRBV5-4; J: TRBJ2-5; CDR3: CASSLALHGETQYF
V: TRBV19; J: TRBJ2-3; CDR3: CASSIFKSGGTQYF
V: TRBV12-3/TRBV12-4; J: TRBJ1-5; CDR3: CASSRTGSGQPQHF
V: TRBV11-2; J: TRBJ2-1; CDR3: CASSLSASGGLYNEQFF
V: TRBV6-5; J: TRBJ2-3; CDR3: CASSYNYRYPQYF
V: TRBV15; J: TRBJ2-3; CDR3: CATSRDLSGDTQYF
V: TRBV2; J: TRBJ1-1; CDR3: CASSDYPSAEAFF